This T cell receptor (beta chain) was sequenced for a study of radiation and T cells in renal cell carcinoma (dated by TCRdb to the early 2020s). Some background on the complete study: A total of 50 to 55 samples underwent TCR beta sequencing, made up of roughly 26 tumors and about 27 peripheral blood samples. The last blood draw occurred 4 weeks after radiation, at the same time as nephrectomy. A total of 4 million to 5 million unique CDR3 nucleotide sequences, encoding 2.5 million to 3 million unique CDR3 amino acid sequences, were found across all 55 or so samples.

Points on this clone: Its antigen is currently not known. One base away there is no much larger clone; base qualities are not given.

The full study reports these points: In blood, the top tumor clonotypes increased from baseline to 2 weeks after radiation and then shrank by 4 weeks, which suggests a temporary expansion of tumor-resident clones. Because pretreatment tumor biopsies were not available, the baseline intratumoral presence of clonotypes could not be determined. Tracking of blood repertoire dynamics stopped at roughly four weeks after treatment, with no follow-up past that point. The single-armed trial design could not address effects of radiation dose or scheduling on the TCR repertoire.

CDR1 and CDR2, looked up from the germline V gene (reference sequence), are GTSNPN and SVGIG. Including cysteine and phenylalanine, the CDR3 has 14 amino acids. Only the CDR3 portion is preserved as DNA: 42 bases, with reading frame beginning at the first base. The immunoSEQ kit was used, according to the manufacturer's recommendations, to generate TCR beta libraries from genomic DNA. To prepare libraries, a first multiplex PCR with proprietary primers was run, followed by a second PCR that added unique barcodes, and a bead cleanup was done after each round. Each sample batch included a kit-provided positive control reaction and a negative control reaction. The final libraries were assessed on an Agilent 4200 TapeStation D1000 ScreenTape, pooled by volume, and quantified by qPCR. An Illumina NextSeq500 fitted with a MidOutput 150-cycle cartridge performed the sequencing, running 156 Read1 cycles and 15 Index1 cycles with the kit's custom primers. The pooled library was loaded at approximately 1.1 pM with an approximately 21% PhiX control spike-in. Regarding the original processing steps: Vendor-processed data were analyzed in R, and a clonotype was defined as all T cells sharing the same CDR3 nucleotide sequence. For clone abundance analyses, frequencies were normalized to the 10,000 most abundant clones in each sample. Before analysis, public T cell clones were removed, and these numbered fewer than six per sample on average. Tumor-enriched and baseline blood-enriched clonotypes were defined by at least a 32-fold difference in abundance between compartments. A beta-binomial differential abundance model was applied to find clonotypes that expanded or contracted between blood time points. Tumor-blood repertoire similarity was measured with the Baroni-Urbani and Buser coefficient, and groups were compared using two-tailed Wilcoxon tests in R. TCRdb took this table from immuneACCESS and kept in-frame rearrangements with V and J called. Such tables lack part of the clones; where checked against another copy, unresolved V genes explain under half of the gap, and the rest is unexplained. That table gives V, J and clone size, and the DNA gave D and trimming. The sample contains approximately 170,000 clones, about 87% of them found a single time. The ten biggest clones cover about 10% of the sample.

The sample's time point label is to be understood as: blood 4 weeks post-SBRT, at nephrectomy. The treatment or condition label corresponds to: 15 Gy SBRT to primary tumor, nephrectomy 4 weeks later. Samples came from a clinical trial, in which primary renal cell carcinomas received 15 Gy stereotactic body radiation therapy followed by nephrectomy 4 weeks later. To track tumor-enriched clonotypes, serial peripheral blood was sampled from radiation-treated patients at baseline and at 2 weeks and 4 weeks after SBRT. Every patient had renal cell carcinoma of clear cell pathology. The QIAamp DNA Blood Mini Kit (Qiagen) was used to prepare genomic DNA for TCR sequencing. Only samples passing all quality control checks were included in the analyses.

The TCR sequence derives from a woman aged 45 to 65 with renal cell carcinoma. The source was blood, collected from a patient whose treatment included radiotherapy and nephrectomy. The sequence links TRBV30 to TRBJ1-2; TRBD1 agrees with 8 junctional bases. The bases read TGTGCTACATCACTTGACAGGGGAAACTATGGCTACACCTTC. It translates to CATSLDRGNYGYTF. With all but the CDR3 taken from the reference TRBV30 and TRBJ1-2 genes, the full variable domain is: SQTIHQWPATLVQPVGSPLSLECTVEGTSNPNLYWYRQAAGRGLQLLFYSVGIGQISSEVPQNLSASRPQDRQFILSSKKLLLSDSGFYLCATSLDRGNYGYTFGSGTRLTVV.